The 8 T cell receptor beta chains listed next were all sequenced from one sample in a study of cytomegalovirus exposure and HLA in healthy donors. The PCR contained 60 Vbeta and 13 Jbeta primers. Sequencing used immunoSEQ multiplex PCR; TCRdb keeps in-frame clones, though not all of them. The top ten clones hold approximately 5% of a sample with around 100,000 clones, approximately 80% of them seen once. The sequencing sample was made of PBMCs. The receptors were sampled from a woman aged 18 to 35 in good health and CMV-seropositive.

This chain joins TRBV6-1 and TRBJ1-1; a weak D match, TRBD1 (6 bases). In germline, CDR1 is MNHNS, CDR2 SASEGT. Trimming took off 7 bases at V and 5 bases at J, with 20 bases between the two ends. The CDR3 contains 15 residues. The CDR3 sequence is CASMNARGAETEAFF. For the CDR3, the DNA is TGTGCCAGCATGAATGCCCGGGGGGCAGAGACTGAAGCTTTCTTT.

This clone was observed a handful of times. The V gene is TRBV6-5, the J gene TRBJ2-7, with unresolved D. The V end was cut by 5 bases, the J end by 3 bases, with 8 bases between. The CDR3 has 12 amino acids. Germline V gene lookup returns CDR1 MNHEY and CDR2 SVGAGI. CDR3 nucleotide sequence: TGTGCCAGCAGTGACCAGGTCTACGAGCAGTACTTC. This sequence encodes CASSDQVYEQYF.

The rearrangement links TRBV7-9 to TRBJ1-1; unclear D gene. Germline V gene sequence: CDR1 SEHNR, CDR2 FQNEAQ (reference sequence). The CDR3 is 12 residues long. The V gene lost 2 bases and the J gene lost 4 bases, with 5 bases spanning the gap. CDR3 in amino acids: CASSLSSTEAFF. CDR3 nucleotide sequence: TGTGCCAGCAGCTTATCGTCCACTGAAGCTTTCTTT.

The rearrangement links TRBV11-2 to TRBJ1-2; no definite D call. V was shortened by 0 bases and J by 6 bases, with 11 bases between the two germline ends. This CDR3 spans 14 amino acids. Per the germline V gene, CDR1 is SGHAT and CDR2 is FQNNGV. CDR3 in amino acids: CASSLDREQNGYTF. Written as DNA, the CDR3 is TGTGCCAGCAGCTTAGATCGAGAGCAAAATGGCTACACCTTC.

V is TRBV5-8 and J is TRBJ1-5; D gene ambiguous. V was cut by 0 bases and J by 4 bases, with 5 bases left in between. Looked up from germline, CDR1 is SGHTS and CDR2 is YDEGEE. The CDR3 extends over 13 amino acids. The CDR3 sequence is CASSLAANQPQHF. As DNA, the CDR3 is TGTGCCAGCAGCTTGGCTGCGAATCAGCCCCAGCATTTT.

In this sample, this clone turned up many times. The chain combines TRBV5-1 with TRBJ1-1; D ambiguous. The germline V gene encodes CDR1 SGHRS and CDR2 YFSETQ. The V end lost 1 base, the J end lost 4 bases, and 11 bases lay between the germline ends. The CDR3 length is 14 residues. CDR3 sequence: CASSLTGFSTEAFF. The CDR3 DNA is TGCGCCAGCAGCTTGACCGGGTTTAGCACTGAAGCTTTCTTT.

The chain is built from TRBV27 and TRBJ2-1, with 9 bases identical to TRBD2. The CDR3 covers 16 residues. Trimming at V came to 4 bases and at J to 7 bases, leaving 11 bases not matched to a gene. The germline gives CDR1 MNHEY, CDR2 SMNVEV (reference sequence). The CDR3 DNA follows: TGTGCCAGCAGTTCCCTAGTAGCGGGAGTAGGGAATGAGCAGTTCTTC. Its protein is CASSSLVAGVGNEQFF.

The chain links TRBV27 to TRBJ2-3; 12 nucleotides line up with TRBD1. Germline CDR1 is MNHEY and CDR2 is SMNVEV (reference sequence). V dropped 0 bases and J dropped 6; count of bases not matched to a gene: 4. This CDR3 spans 16 amino acids. The CDR3: CASSLSGTGGRDTQYF. The CDR3 DNA reads TGTGCCAGCAGTTTATCCGGGACAGGGGGCAGGGATACGCAGTATTTT.